Below are 10 T cell receptor beta chains sequenced from a single sample in a study of regulatory T cells in long-lasting Graves disease. The time point: newly diagnosed GD, antithyroid drugs for less than 3 months. Making the TCR library involved RNA that had been extracted from PBMCs. According to the study, TCR beta libraries were built with iRepertoire HTBI primers and CDR3-region Arm-PCR. TCRdb redid the calling of the multiplex PCR reads with MiXCR, one entry per CDR3 protein. Among approximately 480,000 distinct CDR3 sequences listed, about a sixth were seen once. The sample also formed part of further work on T cells in Graves' hyperthyroidism and ophthalmopathy.

This material consisted of peripheral blood mononuclear cells (PBMCs), taken at new diagnosis, from a patient treated with antithyroid drugs. The receptors were gathered from a man in his forties or fifties with Graves disease.

The CDR3 region is CASSPNRGLDYEQYF. The CDR3 DNA follows: TGTGCCAGCAGTCCAAACAGGGGGTTAGACTACGAGCAGTACTTC. The V call is TRBV27, the J call TRBJ2-7, with 8 bases lining up with TRBD1. After removal of 5 bases from V and 3 bases from J, the junction contained 9 bases not matched to a gene. Germline-derived CDR1 and CDR2 are MNHEY and SMNVEV (reference sequence). The CDR3 runs to 15 residues.

Worth noting for this clonotype: This may stem from a read error, because a much larger clone lies one nucleotide away. The V gene is TRBV5-1, the J gene TRBJ1-2; D uncertain. Looked up from germline, CDR1 is SGHRS and CDR2 is YFSETQ. The CDR3 is 13 residues long. Trimming took 3 bases from V and 1 from J, leaving 7 bases between them. CDR3 coding DNA: TGCGCCAGCAGCTCCGGGGTTAACTATGGCTACACCTTC. Translated: CASSSGVNYGYTF.

In DNA form, the CDR3 reads TGCGCCAGGGACCGACTAGCGGGAGACAATGAGCAGTTCTTC. Amino acids: CARDRLAGDNEQFF. The chain uses TRBV5-1 and TRBJ2-1, with 12 bases fitting TRBD2. After removal of 8 bases from V and 5 bases from J, the junction contained 5 bases not matched to a gene. The germline V gene has CDR1 SGHRS and CDR2 YFSETQ. CDR3 length: 14 amino acids.

In its sample, this clonotype was seen a few times. One junction end disagrees with the germline gene, perhaps due to a read error. The chain has TRBV28 and TRBJ2-5; 7 bases are a match to TRBD1. The CDR3 covers 14 residues. CDR1 and CDR2 from the germline V gene are MDHEN and SYDVKM. CDR3 coding DNA: TGCGCCAGCAGCCACTCCGGGACAGAAGAGACCCAGTACTTC. Translating gives CASSHSGTEETQYF.

The V call is TRBV5-4, the J call TRBJ1-2, with no clear D. Per germline, CDR1 SGHNT and CDR2 YYREEE (reference sequence). V was pared by 4 bases and J by 0 bases, with 13 bases between. This CDR3 has 15 residues. This CDR3 reads CASSPRTQTNYGYTF. The CDR3 DNA reads TGTGCCAGCAGCCCACGGACTCAAACTAACTATGGCTACACCTTC. The whole variable domain, filled in from reference TRBV5-4 and TRBJ1-2, reads ETGVTQSPTHLIKTRGQQVTLRCSSQSGHNTVSWYQQALGQGPQFIFQYYREEENGRGNFPPRFSGLQFPNYSSELNVNALELDDSALYLCASSPRTQTNYGYTFGSGTRLTVV.

With respect to this clonotype: This may be a read error: a much more frequent sequence differs by one nucleotide. The chain recombines TRBV7-2 with TRBJ2-3, with D possibly being TRBD1 (5 bases). The assigned J gene may be wrong: the sequence end matches TRBJ1-5 better. The germline CDR1 and CDR2 sequences are SGHTA and FQGNSA. This CDR3 contains 16 residues. The CDR3 sequence is CASSGTSGRGTDTQHF. The CDR3 DNA reads as TGTGCCAGCAGCGGAACTAGCGGGAGGGGCACAGATACGCAGCATTTT.

With regard to this clonotype: A much larger clone sits a single nucleotide away, making a read error possible. This chain joins TRBV2 and TRBJ2-3, with 7 bases identical to TRBD2. The ends lost 9 bases at V and 1 base at J; junction bases unmatched: 10. The germline gives CDR1 SNHLY, CDR2 FYNNEI. The CDR3 runs 15 residues. CDR3 in amino acids: CARGGRSSGTDTQYF. The CDR3 DNA is TGTGCCAGGGGAGGGCGTTCCTCGGGCACAGATACGCAGTATTTT.

The chain employs TRBV12-3 or TRBV12-4 and TRBJ2-3; 12 bases agree with TRBD2. This CDR3 comprises 16 residues. Trimming cost V 6 bases and J 2 bases; bases outside gene matches: 6. CDR3 in DNA: TGTGCCAGCAGCCGCGGGACTAGCGGGTTCACAGATACGCAGTATTTT. Encoded protein: CASSRGTSGFTDTQYF.

This CDR3 reads CASSTRQGPQAGNEQFF. The DNA of the CDR3 is TGTGCCAGCAGCACCAGACAGGGGCCTCAAGCGGGGAATGAGCAGTTCTTC. V usage is TRBV5-5 and J usage is TRBJ2-1; TRBD1 might be the D (8 bases). From germline, CDR1 is SGHKS and CDR2 YYEKEE (reference sequence). Trimming took off 4 bases at V and 7 bases at J, with 24 bases between the two ends. The length of the CDR3 is 17 residues.

The rearrangement joins TRBV20-1 to TRBJ1-5, with TRBD1 as a possible D gene (5 bases). Trimming took off 1 base at V and 4 bases at J, with 14 bases between the two ends. This CDR3 comprises 15 residues. The germline gives CDR1 DFQATT, CDR2 SNEGSKA (reference sequence). The CDR3 here is CSARASPGQNQPQHF. The CDR3 nucleotides read TGCAGTGCTAGAGCTTCCCCGGGGCAGAATCAGCCCCAGCATTTT.